Listed here are 14 T cell receptor beta chains from one sample, sequenced in a study of technical replicates of blood from a handful of donors. Clones were sequenced by immunoSEQ multiplex PCR, and TCRdb holds only the in-frame ones, with some missing. Of some 74,000 clones listed, 75% to 90% are singletons. The sequenced sample was T cells isolated from PBMCs. The receptor set was obtained from a human donor in good health.

This rearrangement joins TRBV7-8 to TRBJ2-1, with D maybe TRBD2 (6 bases). Trimming pared 1 base from V and 12 bases from J, leaving 13 bases between. From germline, CDR1 is SGHVS and CDR2 FQNEAQ. CDR3 length: 13 residues. Written as DNA, the CDR3 is TGTGCCAGCAGCTTAGGGGGGGAGCTTGGGCAGTTCTTC. The encoded protein is CASSLGGELGQFF.

This clone has just one count. The V gene is TRBV13, the J gene TRBJ2-1; tentatively, D is TRBD2 (5 bases). Trimming removed 5 bases at V and 6 bases at J, with 14 bases between. From germline, CDR1 is PRHDT and CDR2 FYEKMQ (reference sequence). CDR3 size: 14 residues. The CDR3 DNA reads as TGTGCCAGCAGCACGCCCACTAGTTTCAATGAGCAGTTCTTC. Amino acid sequence: CASSTPTSFNEQFF.

DNA for the CDR3: TGTGCCAGCGAGGGGGTGGGTAACACCGGGGAGCTGTTTTTT. It encodes CASEGVGNTGELFF. The chain employs TRBV10-3 and TRBJ2-2; possibly TRBD1 for D (6 bases). The ends were cut back, 10 bases at V and 2 bases at J, with 14 bases in the middle. CDR3 length: 14 amino acids. Germline lookup yields CDR1 ENHRY and CDR2 SYGVKD.

This sequence joins TRBV9 and TRBJ2-1; 13 nucleotides align to TRBD2. The V gene's germline CDR1 is SGDLS and CDR2 YYNGEE. This CDR3 spans 15 amino acids. V dropped 3 bases and J dropped 8; count of bases not matched to a gene: 5. CDR3 protein: CASSESGLAGYEQFF. In DNA, the CDR3 is TGTGCCAGCAGCGAGTCGGGACTAGCGGGATATGAGCAGTTCTTC.

This rearrangement joins TRBV19 to TRBJ1-4, with D possibly TRBD1 on 5 matching bases. The CDR3 extends over 16 amino acids. CDR1 is LNHDA, CDR2 SQIVND, per germline (reference sequence). The V and J ends lost 3 bases and 0 bases respectively, with 11 bases between them. CDR3 sequence reads: CASSIRQTATNEKLFF. The CDR3 bases are TGTGCCAGTAGTATCCGACAGACTGCAACTAATGAAAAACTGTTTTTT.

The chain is built from TRBV28 and TRBJ2-7, with unresolved D. V lost 4 bases to trimming and J lost 2 bases, with 6 bases between them. The CDR3 contains 12 residues. Germline values: CDR1 MDHEN, CDR2 SYDVKM. The CDR3 DNA reads TGTGCCAGCAGTTCGACTGCCTACGAGCAGTACTTC. Amino acids: CASSSTAYEQYF.

The chain joins TRBV7-2 to TRBJ1-2; 8 positions agree with TRBD1. Germline V gene lookup returns CDR1 SGHTA and CDR2 FQGNSA. The V segment lost 3 bases and the J segment 5 bases; nucleotides outside the gene matches: 5. The length of the CDR3 is 14 residues. The CDR3 loop reads CASSLTGDIYGYTF. CDR3 in DNA: TGTGCCAGCAGCTTGACAGGGGACATATATGGCTACACCTTC. Complete variable domain (other parts from reference TRBV7-2 and TRBJ1-2): GAGVSQSPSNKVTEKGKDVELRCDPISGHTALYWYRQSLGQGLEFLIYFQGNSAPDKSGLPSDRFSAERTGGSVSTLTIQRTQQEDSAVYLCASSLTGDIYGYTFGSGTRLTVV.

The chain carries TRBV7-9 and TRBJ1-2, with a tentative D call TRBD1 (5 bases). CDR3 size: 15 residues. V dropped 6 bases and J dropped 3 bases, with 17 bases sitting between them. Germline CDR1 and CDR2: SEHNR and FQNEAQ (reference sequence). This CDR3 is CASSSLGEGYYGYTF. CDR3 in DNA: TGTGCCAGCAGTTCACTCGGGGAGGGGTACTATGGCTACACCTTC.

The chain recombines TRBV28 with TRBJ1-2; no clear D. The V gene's germline CDR1 is MDHEN and CDR2 SYDVKM. CDR3 length: 13 residues. Deletions cut 6 bases from V and 2 bases from J, with 10 bases between. CDR3 amino acids: CASSLTENYGYTF. The CDR3 nucleotides read TGTGCCAGCAGCCTTACTGAGAACTATGGCTACACCTTC.

This clone was counted a few times. This chain links TRBV20-1 with TRBJ1-1; D is undetermined. CDR3 length equals 11 residues. Germline-derived CDR1 and CDR2 are DFQATT and SNEGSKA (reference sequence). Trimming removed 5 bases at V and 1 base at J, with 5 bases between. The CDR3 reads CSAWRNTEAFF. In nucleotides, the CDR3 is TGCAGTGCTTGGAGGAACACTGAAGCTTTCTTT.

This clone was detected once. The gene calls are TRBV5-5 and TRBJ1-2; tentatively, D is TRBD1 (5 bases). V was trimmed by 0 bases and J by 0 bases, leaving 9 bases between them. Germline CDR1 reads SGHKS; CDR2 reads YYEKEE (reference sequence). This CDR3 has 15 amino acids. As DNA, the CDR3 is TGTGCCAGCAGCTTGGGGGGCAGCTCTAACTATGGCTACACCTTC. It codes for CASSLGGSSNYGYTF.

This clone was seen more than once but under ten times. This chain links TRBV6-5 with TRBJ1-1, with D uncertain. V shed 7 bases and J shed 3 bases, with 12 bases lying between them. Germline CDR1 MNHEY, CDR2 SVGAGI. The CDR3 contains 13 residues. CDR3 bases: TGTGCCAGCACTCCCGGGATTTACACTGAAGCTTTCTTT. Translation gives CASTPGIYTEAFF.

The J gene is TRBJ2-3, the V gene TRBV5-1; 13 bases agree with TRBD2. Germline trimming cut 7 bases from V and 2 bases from J; bases unmatched to any gene: 7. This CDR3 region has 16 residues. Germline loops: CDR1 SGHRS, CDR2 YFSETQ. CDR3 protein: CASAQLAGGPTDTQYF. In DNA form, the CDR3 reads TGCGCCAGCGCCCAACTAGCGGGAGGGCCCACAGATACGCAGTATTTT.

V usage is TRBV30 and J usage is TRBJ2-3, with a weak D call TRBD2 (5 bases). Germline V gene data show CDR1 as GTSNPN and CDR2 as SVGIG (reference sequence). V dropped 5 bases and J dropped 5 bases, with 8 bases sitting between them. This CDR3 is 11 amino acids long. CDR3: CAWWTGDTQYF. The CDR3 DNA reads TGTGCCTGGTGGACTGGAGATACGCAGTATTTT. The variable domain in full, with the rest retrieved from reference TRBV30 and TRBJ2-3, is SQTIHQWPATLVQPVGSPLSLECTVEGTSNPNLYWYRQAAGRGLQLLFYSVGIGQISSEVPQNLSASRPQDRQFILSSKKLLLSDSGFYLCAWWTGDTQYFGPGTRLTVL.